The 2 T cell receptor beta chains below come from one sample, sequenced in a study of CD8+CD57+ T cells in acquired aplastic anemia. Researchers used genomic DNA as the template to profile TCR beta VDJ and CDR3. TCRdb analysed the reads with MiXCR anew, one entry per CDR3 protein. This table has 150,000 to 180,000 distinct CDR3 sequences, 40% to 65% appearing once. Patients included in sequencing had previously demonstrated CD8+CD57+ cell expansion by flow cytometry. Sample: sorted CD4+, CD8+, or CD8+CD57+ T cells (not recorded which) from PBMCs. The receptor source for this set is a human donor with aplastic anemia.

Only one count was recorded for this clonotype. The chain uses TRBV7-3 and TRBJ1-5; D perhaps matches TRBD1 (6 bases). V lost 5 bases and J 5 bases, leaving 10 bases between the germline ends. The CDR3 has 13 amino acids. Germline V lookup: CDR1 SGHTA, CDR2 FQGTGA. Here the CDR3 reads CASSQNRDQPQHF. CDR3 nucleotide sequence: TGTGCCAGCAGCCAAAACAGGGATCAGCCCCAGCATTTT.

This clonotype was recorded a few times. The chain combines TRBV24-1 with TRBJ2-7; TRBD1 or TRBD2 may be the D gene (5 bases each). The CDR3 consists of 14 residues. Germline V gene data show CDR1 as KGHDR and CDR2 as SFDVKD. The germline V and J ends were trimmed by 3 bases and 4 bases, with 12 bases remaining between them. The CDR3 sequence: CATSDPRGEYEQYF. For the CDR3, the DNA is TGTGCCACCAGTGATCCCCGAGGGGAGTACGAGCAGTACTTC.